Below, 20 T cell receptor beta chains from the same sample are listed, as sequenced in a study of T cell repertoires in cytomegalovirus infection. TCRdb passed the reads through MiXCR, listing each CDR3 protein once. This sample carries about 830,000 distinct CDR3 sequences, about 30% of them seen once, and the ten largest clones take about an eighth. No antigen is known for these receptors. The starting material was cultured CD8+ T cells from PBMCs, obtained from culture after CMV antigen stimulation. The receptors come from a human donor in good health (CMV status not recorded). Some clones in this sample may be carry-over from other donors' samples.

V and J are TRBV5-4 and TRBJ2-3; 9 positions match TRBD2. The CDR3 consists of 16 residues. Unmatched junction bases numbered 13, after V lost 5 bases and J lost 6 bases. In germline, CDR1 is SGHNT, CDR2 YYREEE (reference sequence). The CDR3 protein is CASRFTGAGGRDTQYF. In DNA form, the CDR3 reads TGTGCCAGCAGATTCACTGGAGCGGGGGGTCGGGATACGCAGTATTTT.

This clonotype was counted only a few times. This chain connects TRBV9 to TRBJ2-1, with 13 bases fitting TRBD2. CDR3 length: 15 amino acids. Per germline, CDR1 SGDLS and CDR2 YYNGEE. V was pared by 4 bases and J by 7 bases, with 5 bases of the junction left unmatched. The CDR3 DNA is TGTGCCAGCAGCTTTCGGACTAGCGGGGGTAATGAGCAGTTCTTC. Amino acids: CASSFRTSGGNEQFF.

In its sample, this clonotype was seen a few times. The V gene is TRBV20-1, the J gene TRBJ1-1; D gene ambiguous. The length of the CDR3 is 15 residues. Germline V gene lookup returns CDR1 DFQATT and CDR2 SNEGSKA (reference sequence). V dropped 1 base and J dropped 3 bases, with 15 bases sitting between them. The DNA for the CDR3 is TGCAGTGCTAGAGTAGTATCGGGCGTCTACACTGAAGCTTTCTTT. Its protein is CSARVVSGVYTEAFF.

The chain is built from TRBV6-6 and TRBJ2-2, with D possibly TRBD1 on 5 matching bases. The V gene lost 6 bases and the J gene lost 5 bases, with 16 bases spanning the gap. The CDR3 spans 15 residues. From germline, CDR1 is MNHNY and CDR2 SVGAGI (reference sequence). The DNA for the CDR3 is TGTGCCAGCAGCATCAGGGCCCAAGGGACCGGGGAGCTGTTTTTT. It codes for CASSIRAQGTGELFF.

This clonotype was picked up many times. V usage is TRBV4-1 and J usage is TRBJ2-1; D is perhaps TRBD1 (6 bases). V dropped 1 base and J dropped 9 bases, with 16 bases sitting between them. The germline V gene has CDR1 MGHRA and CDR2 YSYEKL. The CDR3 covers 15 residues. The CDR3 is CASSQAIQGHPEQFF. CDR3 nucleotides: TGCGCCAGCAGCCAAGCCATCCAGGGACACCCTGAGCAGTTCTTC.

The V call is TRBV6-2 or TRBV6-3, the J call TRBJ2-1; 7 bases are shared with TRBD1. The junction had 5 bases not matched to a gene; V was cut back by 8 bases and J by 1 base. CDR1 is MNHEY, CDR2 SVGEGT, per germline. This CDR3 has 14 residues. The CDR3 DNA reads as TGTGCCAGCGGCATACAGGGGTCCTACAATGAGCAGTTCTTC. The encoded protein is CASGIQGSYNEQFF.

This clonotype was observed many times. The chain recombines TRBV7-2 with TRBJ2-3; TRBD2 matches at 8 bases. This CDR3 comprises 15 residues. Per the germline V gene, CDR1 is SGHTA and CDR2 is FQGNSA. Trimming at V came to 1 base and at J to 0 bases, leaving 0 bases not matched to a gene. Here the CDR3 DNA reads TGTGCCAGCAGCTTAGGACTAGCGAGCACAGATACGCAGTATTTT. It is translated as CASSLGLASTDTQYF.

The chain recombines TRBV2 with TRBJ2-7, with D possibly being TRBD1 (6 bases). V shed 6 bases and J shed 6 bases, with 12 bases lying between them. CDR1 and CDR2 from the germline V gene are SNHLY and FYNNEI. The CDR3 totals 12 residues. The CDR3 protein is CASRAGAVEQYF. The CDR3 bases are TGTGCCAGCAGGGCAGGGGCGGTCGAGCAGTACTTC.

The CDR3 DNA sequence: TGTGCCAGCAGTTACGTCCAGACTGAAGCTTTCTTT. It specifies CASSYVQTEAFF. V gene TRBV6-2 or TRBV6-3 combines with J gene TRBJ1-1, with D hard to call. CDR1 and CDR2 (germline): MNHEY, SVGEGT. Trimming shortened V by 2 bases and J by 5 bases, and 6 bases separated the two germline ends. This CDR3 has 12 amino acids.

The V and J genes are TRBV6-6 and TRBJ2-3; TRBD2 is a possible D gene (6 bases). Germline CDR1 MNHNY, CDR2 SVGAGI (reference sequence). Between the trimmed V and J ends, which lost 5 bases and 3 bases, there was a span of 9 bases. There are 13 residues in the CDR3. The CDR3 DNA follows: TGTGCCAGCAGTGTACGGGAGACAGATACGCAGTATTTT. Protein product: CASSVRETDTQYF.

This clonotype appeared many times. The J gene is TRBJ1-4, the V gene TRBV6-5; unclear D gene. The CDR3 spans 15 residues. V was pared by 0 bases and J by 0 bases, with 5 bases between. The germline gives CDR1 MNHEY, CDR2 SVGAGI. The CDR3 here is CASSYSLATNEKLFF. CDR3 DNA sequence: TGTGCCAGCAGTTACTCGCTTGCAACTAATGAAAAACTGTTTTTT.

The genes are TRBV7-6 and TRBJ2-4; 7 bases are a match to TRBD1. The CDR3 length is 12 residues. The germline gives CDR1 SGHVS, CDR2 FNYEAQ. V lost 5 bases and J lost 12; bases outside the gene matches: 7. The CDR3 reads CASSRDRATQYF. The CDR3 bases are TGTGCCAGCAGCCGCGACAGGGCTACTCAGTACTTC.

V and J are TRBV9 and TRBJ1-2, with D perhaps TRBD1 (5 bases). Germline values: CDR1 SGDLS, CDR2 YYNGEE. The CDR3 length is 15 residues. V was clipped by 3 bases and J by 0 bases, with 12 bases between them. Here the CDR3 reads CASSGFREANYGYTF. The CDR3 DNA reads as TGTGCCAGCAGCGGGTTCAGGGAAGCTAACTATGGCTACACCTTC. The full variable domain, with the rest looked up from reference TRBV9 and TRBJ1-2, is DSGVTQTPKHLITATGQRVTLRCSPRSGDLSVYWYQQSLDQGLQFLIQYYNGEERAKGNILERFSAQQFPDLHSELNLSSLELGDSALYFCASSGFREANYGYTFGSGTRLTVV.

This rearrangement joins TRBV9 to TRBJ1-1; D unclear. There are 15 residues in the CDR3. With 0 bases removed from V and 3 bases from J, the gap between germline ends came to 12 bases. Germline CDR1 is SGDLS and CDR2 is YYNGEE. CDR3 DNA: TGTGCCAGCAGCGTAGTATCGGCCGCTGACACTGAAGCTTTCTTT. This translates into CASSVVSAADTEAFF. Drawing the rest from reference TRBV9 and TRBJ1-1, the complete variable domain is DSGVTQTPKHLITATGQRVTLRCSPRSGDLSVYWYQQSLDQGLQFLIQYYNGEERAKGNILERFSAQQFPDLHSELNLSSLELGDSALYFCASSVVSAADTEAFFGQGTRLTVV.

This clonotype was detected a few times. V is TRBV12-3 or TRBV12-4 and J is TRBJ1-3, with 7 bases matching TRBD1. V shed 7 bases, J shed 9 bases, and the junction held 3 bases outside the gene matches. The CDR3 length is 11 residues. This CDR3 is CASTSGGTIYF. The CDR3 bases are TGTGCCAGCACCTCAGGGGGCACCATATATTTT.

V and J are TRBV7-9 and TRBJ2-1; 9 bases are a match to TRBD2. The CDR3 is 15 amino acids. Germline V gene data show CDR1 as SEHNR and CDR2 as FQNEAQ (reference sequence). With V trimmed by 8 bases and J by 8 bases, 13 bases remained unmatched. CDR3 in amino acids: CASRQGRGGLHEQFF. DNA of the CDR3: TGTGCCAGCCGCCAGGGGCGGGGGGGGCTCCATGAGCAGTTCTTC.

The chain couples TRBV19 to TRBJ1-5, with TRBD1 matching 12 bases. Germline values: CDR1 LNHDA, CDR2 SQIVND (reference sequence). Losses at the gene ends were 5 bases for V and 5 bases for J; bases not matched to a gene: 19. The length of the CDR3 is 20 residues. The CDR3 nucleotides read TGTGCCAGTAGTTGGGACAGGGGGCGCGAAAAACGAAGTTATTATCAGCCCCAGCATTTT. Translation gives CASSWDRGREKRSYYQPQHF.

CDR3 region: CASSADGTRGGYTF. CDR3 nucleotides: TGTGCCAGCAGCGCTGACGGGACCAGGGGAGGCTACACCTTC. The rearrangement links TRBV7-4 to TRBJ1-2, with D tentatively TRBD1 (6 bases). CDR1 is SGHVT, CDR2 SQSDAQ, per germline. This CDR3 spans 14 amino acids. Trimming pared 5 bases from V and 8 bases from J, leaving 18 bases between.

This rearrangement joins TRBV5-5 to TRBJ2-1, with D possibly matching TRBD2 (6 bases). Trimming cost V 2 bases and J 5 bases, with 11 bases left between them. The CDR3 has 14 residues. From germline, CDR1 is SGHKS and CDR2 YYEKEE (reference sequence). CDR3 bases: TGTGCCAGCAGCTTACGTACGGGGGACAATGAGCAGTTCTTC. Translating gives CASSLRTGDNEQFF.

This clonotype occurred many times. J is TRBJ2-2 and V is TRBV6-2 or TRBV6-3, with D perhaps TRBD1 (5 bases). The CDR3 runs 16 residues. Trimming took off 5 bases at V and 5 bases at J, with 18 bases between the two ends. Germline V gene lookup returns CDR1 MNHEY and CDR2 SVGEGT. The CDR3 spells CASSQDPGHETGELFF. The CDR3 nucleotides are TGTGCCAGCAGTCAAGACCCAGGACACGAGACCGGGGAGCTGTTTTTT.